The 30 T cell receptor beta chains below all came from one sample that was sequenced in a study of CD8+CD57+ T cells in acquired aplastic anemia. Genomic DNA served as template for TCR beta VDJ and CDR3 profiling. TCRdb analysed the reads with MiXCR anew, one entry per CDR3 protein. The profile shows 220,000 or so distinct CDR3 sequences, less than 75% of them singletons. Patients chosen for sequencing had shown CD8+CD57+ cell expansion by flow cytometry. The sequenced material came from sorted CD4+, CD8+, or CD8+CD57+ T cells (not recorded which) from PBMCs. The receptors were sampled from a human donor with aplastic anemia.

Notes on this clonotype: One end of the junction does not line up with germline, which may come from a read error. J is TRBJ2-1 and V is TRBV7-6; 10 nucleotides line up with TRBD1. Germline-derived CDR1 and CDR2 are SGHVS and FNYEAQ. This CDR3 is built from 14 residues. The CDR3 reads CASSWGQGHNEQSF. CDR3 in DNA: TGTGCTAGCAGCTGGGGACAGGGGCACAATGAGCAGTCCTTC. The variable domain in full, completed from reference TRBV7-6 and TRBJ2-1, reads GAGVSQSPRYKVTKRGQDVALRCDPISGHVSLYWYRQALGQGPEFLTYFNYEAQQDKSGLPNDRFSAERPEGSISTLTIQRTEQRDSAMYRCASSWGQGHNEQSFGPGTRLTVL.

The V and J genes are TRBV6-1 and TRBJ2-5; tentative D call: TRBD1 (6 bases). Trimming removed 8 bases at V and 5 bases at J, with 18 bases between. This CDR3 is built from 14 residues. CDR1 MNHNS and CDR2 SASEGT come from the germline V gene. The CDR3 loop reads CASGEGGFGETQYF. As DNA, the CDR3 is TGTGCCAGCGGAGAAGGGGGTTTCGGGGAGACCCAGTACTTC.

As concerns this clonotype: The junction shows a germline mismatch at one end, possibly a read error. This chain links TRBV20-1 with TRBJ1-1; maybe TRBD1 (5 bases). CDR1 and CDR2 (germline): DFQATT, SNEGSKA (reference sequence). CDR3 length equals 13 residues. In DNA form, the CDR3 reads TGCAGTACTAGGGGCGATAAGAGCACTGAAGCTTTCTTT. It translates to CSTRGDKSTEAFF.

This clonotype was detected once. V is TRBV5-1 and J is TRBJ2-1; D is ambiguous. CDR3 length: 16 amino acids. From germline, CDR1 is SGHRS and CDR2 YFSETQ. The ends were cut back, 0 bases at V and 6 bases at J, with 16 bases in the middle. The CDR3 reads CASSLDRRVQANEQFF. Written as DNA, the CDR3 is TGCGCCAGCAGCTTGGACCGAAGGGTGCAAGCCAATGAGCAGTTCTTC.

The chain employs TRBV10-3 and TRBJ2-7, with 10 nucleotides matching TRBD2. Unmatched junction bases numbered 5, after V lost 4 bases and J lost 5 bases. This CDR3 region has 14 residues. CDR1 is ENHRY and CDR2 is SYGVKD in the germline V gene. The CDR3 DNA reads TGTGCCATCAGTGCGGATCTAGCGGGAGACGAGCAGTACTTC. Protein sequence: CAISADLAGDEQYF.

The rearrangement joins TRBV10-1 to TRBJ2-3; TRBD2 matches at 7 bases. Germline assignment: CDR1 WNHNN and CDR2 SYGVQD (reference sequence). The CDR3 runs to 15 residues. J was trimmed by 4 bases and V by 2 bases; bases with no gene match: 6. The DNA for the CDR3 is TGCGCCAGCAGTGAGGGCGGGAGAGGCGCAGATACGCAGTATTTT. The encoded protein is CASSEGGRGADTQYF.

The count of this clonotype is one. The chain combines TRBV20-1 with TRBJ2-7; the D is unclear. The CDR3 sequence is 13 residues long. Germline V gives CDR1 DFQATT, CDR2 SNEGSKA (reference sequence). Trimming took off 6 bases at V and 2 bases at J, with 14 bases between the two ends. CDR3 protein: CSAPVGYPYEQYF. CDR3 nucleotides: TGCAGTGCCCCAGTCGGCTACCCCTACGAGCAGTACTTC.

The chain links TRBV2 to TRBJ2-7; D is undetermined. Germline assignment: CDR1 SNHLY and CDR2 FYNNEI. V shed 7 bases and J shed 3 bases, with 4 bases lying between them. CDR3 size: 10 residues. The CDR3 reads CASISYEQYF. CDR3 bases: TGTGCCAGCATTAGCTACGAGCAGTACTTC. The full variable domain, with the rest looked up from reference TRBV2 and TRBJ2-7, is EPEVTQTPSHQVTQMGQEVILRCVPISNHLYFYWYRQILGQKVEFLVSFYNNEISEKSEIFDDQFSVERPDGSNFTLKIRSTKLEDSAMYFCASISYEQYFGPGTRLTVT.

For the CDR3, the DNA is TGTGCCAGCACCTATGACAGGGGGCGGTGGGTTTCACCCCTCCACTTT. Translating it yields CASTYDRGRWVSPLHF. The chain links TRBV2 to TRBJ1-6; 10 nucleotides line up with TRBD1. CDR1 SNHLY and CDR2 FYNNEI come from the germline V gene. The CDR3 consists of 16 residues. With V trimmed by 7 bases and J by 9 bases, 12 bases remained unmatched. Full variable domain (remainder filled in from reference TRBV2 and TRBJ1-6): EPEVTQTPSHQVTQMGQEVILRCVPISNHLYFYWYRQILGQKVEFLVSFYNNEISEKSEIFDDQFSVERPDGSNFTLKIRSTKLEDSAMYFCASTYDRGRWVSPLHFGNGTRLTVT.

The chain has TRBV5-4 and TRBJ2-7, with 8 bases identical to TRBD1. CDR1 and CDR2 (germline): SGHNT, YYREEE (reference sequence). J gave up 7 bases and V 1 base, and 10 bases lay outside the gene matches. The CDR3 loop spans 15 amino acids. CDR3 sequence (DNA): TGTGCCAGCAGCTTGAAGGCCCGGACAGGGAGGGAGCAGTACTTC. This translates into CASSLKARTGREQYF.

The rearrangement joins TRBV15 to TRBJ1-5, with D unclear. Germline V gene sequence: CDR1 LNHNV, CDR2 YYDKDF (reference sequence). The length of the CDR3 is 14 residues. The V end was cut by 3 bases, the J end by 4 bases, with 10 bases between. The CDR3 is CATSRHNSNQPQHF. CDR3 DNA sequence: TGTGCCACCAGCAGGCACAATAGTAATCAGCCCCAGCATTTT.

The chain recombines TRBV4-1 with TRBJ1-2, with 8 bases identical to TRBD1. After removal of 0 bases from V and 7 bases from J, the junction contained 4 bases not matched to a gene. The CDR3 loop spans 14 amino acids. In germline, CDR1 is MGHRA, CDR2 YSYEKL. The CDR3 nucleotides read TGCGCCAGCAGCCAAGAGGGACAGGTTCTTGGCTACACCTTC. Its translation: CASSQEGQVLGYTF.

The chain links TRBV19 to TRBJ2-1; D tentatively fits TRBD1 or TRBD2 (6 bases each). CDR1 and CDR2 from the germline V gene are LNHDA and SQIVND (reference sequence). CDR3 size: 14 residues. The V and J ends lost 9 bases and 7 bases respectively, with 19 bases between them. The CDR3 region is CASNGWGAQNEQFF. CDR3 coding DNA: TGTGCCAGCAACGGGTGGGGGGCCCAGAATGAGCAGTTCTTC.

A few counts support this clonotype. This rearrangement joins TRBV9 to TRBJ2-5; 7 nucleotides line up with TRBD1. Unmatched junction bases numbered 3, after V lost 0 bases and J lost 4 bases. The CDR3 runs 14 residues. Germline assignment: CDR1 SGDLS and CDR2 YYNGEE. The CDR3 is CASSVAQGIETQYF. The CDR3 bases are TGTGCCAGCAGCGTAGCACAGGGGATAGAGACCCAGTACTTC. Looking up the rest from reference TRBV9 and TRBJ2-5 gives the full variable domain: DSGVTQTPKHLITATGQRVTLRCSPRSGDLSVYWYQQSLDQGLQFLIQYYNGEERAKGNILERFSAQQFPDLHSELNLSSLELGDSALYFCASSVAQGIETQYFGPGTRLLVL.

The table lists this clonotype with a few counts. The chain links TRBV7-6 to TRBJ1-1; D is uncertain. Trimming stripped 5 bases from V and 6 bases from J, with 13 bases between. The CDR3 runs 13 residues. Germline V CDR1 and CDR2: SGHVS, FNYEAQ. The CDR3 DNA reads as TGTGCCAGCAGCCCCCTGATTGGGTCTGAAGCTTTCTTT. Its translation is CASSPLIGSEAFF.

The V gene is TRBV24-1, the J gene TRBJ1-2; 9 bases are a match to TRBD1. The V and J ends lost 8 bases and 6 bases, in that order; junction bases with no gene match: 9. CDR1 KGHDR and CDR2 SFDVKD come from the germline V gene. The CDR3 length is 14 residues. CDR3 DNA: TGTGCCACCAAAGGCACCGACAGGGGGGATGGCTACACCTTC. As protein: CATKGTDRGDGYTF.

This clonotype has just one count. The chain uses TRBV7-9 and TRBJ1-2; D is undetermined. Trimming removed 8 bases at V and 4 bases at J, with 14 bases between. The germline gives CDR1 SEHNR, CDR2 FQNEAQ (reference sequence). There are 13 residues in the CDR3. In DNA, the CDR3 is TGTGCCAGCGGCCTAGGCCTCTTCTATGGCTACACCTTC. It yields the protein CASGLGLFYGYTF.

This clonotype was detected ten times or more. The chain recombines TRBV2 with TRBJ1-2; TRBD1 matches at 10 bases. This CDR3 comprises 16 residues. J lost 7 bases, V lost 5 bases, and 13 bases had no gene match. Per the germline V gene, CDR1 is SNHLY and CDR2 is FYNNEI. This CDR3 is CASSPYQTGGASGYTF. The CDR3, as DNA: TGTGCCAGCAGTCCTTACCAGACAGGGGGCGCGTCTGGCTACACCTTC.

The chain joins TRBV19 to TRBJ2-3; 9 bases match TRBD2. This CDR3 contains 14 residues. With V trimmed by 5 bases and J by 4 bases, 4 bases remained unmatched. The germline CDR1 and CDR2 sequences are LNHDA and SQIVND (reference sequence). CDR3 in amino acids: CASSSRGGADTQYF. For the CDR3, the DNA is TGTGCCAGTAGTTCTCGCGGGGGGGCAGATACGCAGTATTTT.

This clonotype was seen more than once but under ten times. V gene TRBV10-2 combines with J gene TRBJ2-7; 9 bases match TRBD1. Germline V gives CDR1 WSHSY, CDR2 SAAADI. The CDR3 contains 14 residues. After removal of 7 bases from V and 9 bases from J, the junction contained 13 bases not matched to a gene. The CDR3, as DNA: TGCGCCAGCATTCTCCCGGGACAGGGCGTCGGGCAGTACTTC. Translating gives CASILPGQGVGQYF.

The chain has TRBV19 and TRBJ2-7, with TRBD2 as a possible D gene (6 bases). Germline lookup yields CDR1 LNHDA and CDR2 SQIVND (reference sequence). CDR3 length: 15 amino acids. Between the trimmed V and J ends, which lost 5 bases and 2 bases, there was a span of 16 bases. The CDR3 reads CASSDLAAGTYEQYF. For the CDR3, the DNA is TGTGCCAGTAGTGACTTAGCGGCTGGGACCTACGAGCAGTACTTC.

The chain has TRBV20-1 and TRBJ2-3; D is possibly TRBD2 (5 bases). Trimming cost V 1 base and J 2 bases, with 10 bases left between them. CDR3 length equals 14 residues. Germline V gives CDR1 DFQATT, CDR2 SNEGSKA (reference sequence). CDR3 DNA sequence: TGCAGTGCTAGAGGAGCGGCGAACACAGATACGCAGTATTTT. Its protein is CSARGAANTDTQYF.

The chain carries TRBV25-1 and TRBJ1-4, with 9 bases lining up with TRBD1. Germline V lookup: CDR1 MGHDK, CDR2 SYGVNS. V lost 5 bases and J lost 7; bases outside the gene matches: 8. The CDR3 is 15 amino acids. The CDR3 nucleotides are TGTGCCAGCAGTCTTCCCGGGACAGGGTCTGAAAAACTGTTTTTT. Translating it yields CASSLPGTGSEKLFF.

This chain uses TRBV15 with TRBJ2-3, with 10 bases fitting TRBD1. CDR3 size: 18 residues. J lost 5 bases, V lost 3 bases, and 14 bases had no gene match. Germline CDR1 reads LNHNV; CDR2 reads YYDKDF (reference sequence). CDR3 region: CATSSSRSGQGSGDTQYF. The CDR3 region has the DNA TGTGCCACCAGCAGCTCCAGGTCGGGACAGGGGAGTGGAGATACGCAGTATTTT.

This rearrangement joins TRBV6-1 to TRBJ2-1, with D perhaps TRBD1 (5 bases). CDR1 and CDR2 from the germline V gene are MNHNS and SASEGT. CDR3 size: 16 residues. V was cut by 4 bases and J by 0 bases, with 13 bases left in between. CDR3 sequence (DNA): TGTGCCAGCAGTGTGCAGGGTGTTAGCTCCTACAATGAGCAGTTCTTC. It translates to CASSVQGVSSYNEQFF.

This clonotype has more than one count but fewer than ten. One junction end does not reproduce the germline sequence, and a read error may be involved. The chain couples TRBV7-7 to TRBJ2-7; 9 bases match TRBD1. Per germline, CDR1 SSHAT and CDR2 FNYEAQ (reference sequence). This CDR3 is built from 13 residues. The CDR3 DNA reads as TGTGCTAGCAGCTATACCGGGACAGGGGAGCAGTACTTC. Its protein product is CASSYTGTGEQYF.

The chain is built from TRBV7-2 and TRBJ2-7; possibly TRBD1 or TRBD2 for D (5 bases each). This CDR3 is built from 16 residues. V shed 2 bases and J shed 4 bases, with 18 bases lying between them. The germline V gene has CDR1 SGHTA and CDR2 FQGNSA. CDR3 in DNA: TGTGCCAGCAGCTTAACCTGGGACGGAGACTCTTACGAGCAGTACTTC. Translated, it gives CASSLTWDGDSYEQYF.

In regard to this clonotype: At one of its ends the junction is not consistent with the germline gene, which may arise from a read error. The V call is TRBV7-3, the J call TRBJ1-5, with D uncertain. Looked up from germline, CDR1 is SGHTA and CDR2 is FQGTGA. The CDR3 covers 16 residues. The CDR3 protein is CASSLGFSYSNQPQQF. The CDR3 coding sequence is TGTGCCAGCAGCTTAGGATTTTCCTATAGCAATCAGCCCCAGCAGTTT.

This clonotype came up a few times. The rearrangement joins TRBV7-8 to TRBJ2-7; possible D gene TRBD2, 6 bases. The V end was cut by 5 bases, the J end by 2 bases, with 13 bases between. In germline, CDR1 is SGHVS, CDR2 FQNEAQ. This CDR3 region has 14 residues. CDR3 coding DNA: TGTGCCAGCAGCGGGCGGGACGGAGCCTACGAGCAGTACTTC. It encodes CASSGRDGAYEQYF.

The sample holds one count of this clonotype. The chain joins TRBV12-3 or TRBV12-4 to TRBJ2-2; D may be TRBD2 (5 bases). The CDR3 sequence is 15 residues long. V was trimmed by 5 bases and J by 1 base, leaving 11 bases between them. CDR3 bases: TGTGCCAGCAGTCCTAGCCGTGGGAACACCGGGGAGCTGTTTTTT. Its translation is CASSPSRGNTGELFF.